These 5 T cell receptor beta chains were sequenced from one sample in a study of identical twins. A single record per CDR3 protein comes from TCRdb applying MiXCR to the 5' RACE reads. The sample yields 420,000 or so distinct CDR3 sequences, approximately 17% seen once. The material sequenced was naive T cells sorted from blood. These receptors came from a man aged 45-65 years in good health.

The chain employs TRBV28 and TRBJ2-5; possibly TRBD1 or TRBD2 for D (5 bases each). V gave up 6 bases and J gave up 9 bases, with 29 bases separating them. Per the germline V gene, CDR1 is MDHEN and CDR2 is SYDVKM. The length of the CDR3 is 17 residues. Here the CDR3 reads CASSPLWSRDPSVSQYF. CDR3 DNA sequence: TGTGCCAGCAGCCCATTATGGAGCCGGGACCCGTCGGTGTCCCAGTACTTC.

The CDR3 loop reads CASSWASGGSQETQYF. Here the CDR3 DNA reads TGTGCCAGCAGTTGGGCTAGCGGGGGGTCCCAAGAGACCCAGTACTTC. The V and J genes are TRBV12-3 or TRBV12-4 and TRBJ2-5; 11 nucleotides match TRBD2. The V gene end was trimmed by 4 bases and the J gene end by 1 base; junction bases not matched to a gene: 5. This CDR3 has 16 residues.

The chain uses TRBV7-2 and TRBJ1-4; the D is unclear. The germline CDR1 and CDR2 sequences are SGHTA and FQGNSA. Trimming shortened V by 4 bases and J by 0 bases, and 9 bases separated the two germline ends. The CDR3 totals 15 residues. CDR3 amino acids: CASSYLGTTNEKLFF. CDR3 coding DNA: TGTGCCAGCAGCTATCTGGGAACAACTAATGAAAAACTGTTTTTT. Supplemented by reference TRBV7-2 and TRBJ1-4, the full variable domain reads GAGVSQSPSNKVTEKGKDVELRCDPISGHTALYWYRQSLGQGLEFLIYFQGNSAPDKSGLPSDRFSAERTGGSVSTLTIQRTQQEDSAVYLCASSYLGTTNEKLFFGSGTQLSVL.

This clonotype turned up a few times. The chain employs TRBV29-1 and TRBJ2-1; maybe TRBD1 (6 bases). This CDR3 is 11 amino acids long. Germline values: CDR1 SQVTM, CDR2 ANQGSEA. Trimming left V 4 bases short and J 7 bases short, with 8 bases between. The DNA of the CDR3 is TGCAGCGTTGTGGGGGCAAATGAGCAGTTCTTC. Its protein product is CSVVGANEQFF.

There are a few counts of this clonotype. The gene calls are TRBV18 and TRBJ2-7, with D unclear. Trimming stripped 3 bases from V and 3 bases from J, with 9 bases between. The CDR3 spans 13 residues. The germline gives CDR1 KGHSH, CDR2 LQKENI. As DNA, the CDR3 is TGTGCCAGCTCACCTTGGGGTGACTACGAGCAGTACTTC. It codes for CASSPWGDYEQYF.